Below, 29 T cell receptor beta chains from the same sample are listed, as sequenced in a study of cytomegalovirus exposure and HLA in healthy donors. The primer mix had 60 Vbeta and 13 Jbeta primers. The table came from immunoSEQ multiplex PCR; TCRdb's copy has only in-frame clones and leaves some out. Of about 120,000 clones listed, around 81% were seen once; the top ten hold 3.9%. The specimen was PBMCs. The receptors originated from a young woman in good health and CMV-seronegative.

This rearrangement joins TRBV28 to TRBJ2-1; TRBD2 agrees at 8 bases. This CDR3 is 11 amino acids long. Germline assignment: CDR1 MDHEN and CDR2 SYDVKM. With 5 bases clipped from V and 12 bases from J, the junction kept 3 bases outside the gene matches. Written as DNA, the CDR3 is TGTGCCAGCAGTACAACTAGCGGGCAGTTCTTC. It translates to CASSTTSGQFF.

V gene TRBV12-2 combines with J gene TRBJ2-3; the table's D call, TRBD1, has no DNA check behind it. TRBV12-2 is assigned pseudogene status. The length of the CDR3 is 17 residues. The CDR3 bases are TGTGCAAGTCGCTTATTGAATCAGGGGGCGAGAGCAGATACGCAGTATTTT. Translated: CASRLLNQGARADTQYF.

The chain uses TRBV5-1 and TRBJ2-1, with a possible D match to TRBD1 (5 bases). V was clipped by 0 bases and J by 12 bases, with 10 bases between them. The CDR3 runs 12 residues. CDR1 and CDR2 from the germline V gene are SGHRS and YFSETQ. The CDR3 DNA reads TGCGCCAGCAGCTTGGATAGGGGATTGCAGTTCTTC. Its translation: CASSLDRGLQFF.

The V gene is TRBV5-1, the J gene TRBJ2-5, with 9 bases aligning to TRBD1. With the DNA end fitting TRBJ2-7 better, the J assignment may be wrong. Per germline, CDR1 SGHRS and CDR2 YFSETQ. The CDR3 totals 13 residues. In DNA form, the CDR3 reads TGCGCCAGCAGCAAGGACAGGGGCCACGAGCAGTACTTC. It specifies CASSKDRGHEQYF.

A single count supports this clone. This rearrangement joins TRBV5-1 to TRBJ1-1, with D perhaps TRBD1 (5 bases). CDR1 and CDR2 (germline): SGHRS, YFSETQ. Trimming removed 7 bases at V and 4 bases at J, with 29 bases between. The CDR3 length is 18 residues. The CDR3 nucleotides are TGCGCCAGCGAACTTAGTGCGGGGCGTGGAAGGGAAAGCACTGAAGCTTTCTTT. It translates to CASELSAGRGRESTEAFF.

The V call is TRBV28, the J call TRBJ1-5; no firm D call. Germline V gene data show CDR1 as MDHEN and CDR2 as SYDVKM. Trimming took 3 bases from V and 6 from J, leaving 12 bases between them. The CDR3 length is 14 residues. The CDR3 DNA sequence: TGTGCCAGCAGTTTGATTCCCAGTGGTCAGCCCCAGCATTTT. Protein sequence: CASSLIPSGQPQHF.

This CDR3 reads CASRQRQGPYEQYF. DNA of the CDR3: TGTGCCAGCAGACAGAGACAGGGGCCCTACGAGCAGTACTTC. The J gene is TRBJ2-5, the V gene TRBV7-2; 8 bases line up with TRBD1. The DNA matches TRBJ2-7 better at its end, which makes the J call doubtful. The germline V gene has CDR1 SGHTA and CDR2 FQGNSA. The CDR3 loop spans 14 amino acids.

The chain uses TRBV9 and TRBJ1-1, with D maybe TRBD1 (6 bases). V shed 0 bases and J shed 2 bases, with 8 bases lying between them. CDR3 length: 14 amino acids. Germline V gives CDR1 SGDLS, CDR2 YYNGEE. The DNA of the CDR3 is TGTGCCAGCAGCGTAGACAGGGCTAACACTGAAGCTTTCTTT. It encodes CASSVDRANTEAFF.

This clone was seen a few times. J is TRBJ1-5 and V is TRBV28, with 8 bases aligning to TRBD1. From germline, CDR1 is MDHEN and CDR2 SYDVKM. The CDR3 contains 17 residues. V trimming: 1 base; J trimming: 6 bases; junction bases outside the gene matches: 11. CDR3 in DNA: TGTGCCAGCAGTTTATTGCCCTCCGACAGGGGAGGTCAGCCCCAGCATTTT. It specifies CASSLLPSDRGGQPQHF.

The CDR3 is CASTLTGSGGRGYTF. The DNA for the CDR3 is TGTGCCAGCACCCTGACGGGGTCAGGGGGCCGCGGCTACACCTTC. The genes are TRBV11-2 and TRBJ1-2; 8 nucleotides match TRBD1. The germline V gene encodes CDR1 SGHAT and CDR2 FQNNGV. The CDR3 is 15 amino acids. Trimming removed 7 bases from V and 8 bases from J; junction bases left unmatched: 15.

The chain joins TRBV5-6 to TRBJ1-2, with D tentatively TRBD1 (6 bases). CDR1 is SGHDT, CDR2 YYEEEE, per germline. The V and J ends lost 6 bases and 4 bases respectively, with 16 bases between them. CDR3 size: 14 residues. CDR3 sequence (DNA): TGTGCCAGCATCCAGAGGGGGATCGTCTATGGCTACACCTTC. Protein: CASIQRGIVYGYTF.

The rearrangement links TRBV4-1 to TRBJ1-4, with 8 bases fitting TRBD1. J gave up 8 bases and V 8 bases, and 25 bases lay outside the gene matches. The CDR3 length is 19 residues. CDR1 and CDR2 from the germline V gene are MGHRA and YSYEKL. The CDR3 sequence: CASWTRPATGGPNPEKLFF. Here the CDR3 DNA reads TGCGCCAGCTGGACAAGACCGGCTACAGGGGGGCCAAATCCCGAAAAACTGTTTTTT.

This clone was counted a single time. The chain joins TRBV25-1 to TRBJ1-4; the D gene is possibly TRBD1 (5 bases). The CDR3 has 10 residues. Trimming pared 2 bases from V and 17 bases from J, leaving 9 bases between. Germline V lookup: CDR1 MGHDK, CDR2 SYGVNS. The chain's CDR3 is CASSEGDSFF. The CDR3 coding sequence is TGTGCCAGCAGTGAAGGGGACTCTTTTTTT.

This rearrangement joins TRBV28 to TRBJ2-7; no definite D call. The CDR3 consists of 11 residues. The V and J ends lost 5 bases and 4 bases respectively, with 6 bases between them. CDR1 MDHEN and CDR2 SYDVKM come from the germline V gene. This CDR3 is CASSPHYEQYF. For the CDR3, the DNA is TGTGCCAGCAGTCCCCATTACGAGCAGTACTTC.

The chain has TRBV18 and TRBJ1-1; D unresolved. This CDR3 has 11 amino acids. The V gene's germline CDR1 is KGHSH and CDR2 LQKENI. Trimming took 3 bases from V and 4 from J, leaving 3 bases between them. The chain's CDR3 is CASSPSTEAFF. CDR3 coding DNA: TGTGCCAGCTCACCGAGCACTGAAGCTTTCTTT.

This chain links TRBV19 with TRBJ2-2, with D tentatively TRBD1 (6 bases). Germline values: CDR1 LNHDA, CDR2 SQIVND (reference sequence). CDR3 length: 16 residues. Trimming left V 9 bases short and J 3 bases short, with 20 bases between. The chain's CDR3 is CASGGQTYADTGELFF. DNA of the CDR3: TGTGCCAGCGGCGGACAGACCTACGCGGACACCGGGGAGCTGTTTTTT.

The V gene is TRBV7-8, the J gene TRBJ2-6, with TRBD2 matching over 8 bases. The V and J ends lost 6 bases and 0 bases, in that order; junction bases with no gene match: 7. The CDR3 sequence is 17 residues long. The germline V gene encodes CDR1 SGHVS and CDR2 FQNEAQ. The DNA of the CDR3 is TGTGCCAGCAGTCCAAGCGGGAGCCCCTCTGGGGCCAACGTCCTGACTTTC. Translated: CASSPSGSPSGANVLTF.

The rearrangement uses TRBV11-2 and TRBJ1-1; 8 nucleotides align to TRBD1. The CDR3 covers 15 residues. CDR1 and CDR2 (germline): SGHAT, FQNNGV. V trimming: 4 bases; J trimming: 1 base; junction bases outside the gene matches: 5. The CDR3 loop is CASSSRTGTNTEAFF. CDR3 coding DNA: TGTGCCAGCAGCTCCCGGACAGGGACGAACACTGAAGCTTTCTTT.

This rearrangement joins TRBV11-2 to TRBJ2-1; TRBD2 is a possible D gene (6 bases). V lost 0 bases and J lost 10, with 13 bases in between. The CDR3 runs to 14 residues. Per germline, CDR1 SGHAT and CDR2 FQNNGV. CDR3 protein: CASSLDVSGDEQFF. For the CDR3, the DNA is TGTGCCAGCAGCTTAGATGTTAGCGGAGACGAGCAGTTCTTC.

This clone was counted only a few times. For the CDR3, the DNA is TGTGCCAGTACCGTTGGGCAAACCCAGGGCTACACCTTC. Residues: CASTVGQTQGYTF. The J gene is TRBJ1-2, the V gene TRBV19; D ambiguous. The germline V and J ends were trimmed by 7 bases and 8 bases, with 17 bases remaining between them. The CDR3 sequence is 13 residues long. Germline values: CDR1 LNHDA, CDR2 SQIVND (reference sequence). Looking up the rest from reference TRBV19 and TRBJ1-2 gives the full variable domain: DGGITQSPKYLFRKEGQNVTLSCEQNLNHDAMYWYRQDPGQGLRLIYYSQIVNDFQKGDIAEGYSVSREKKESFPLTVTSAQKNPTAFYLCASTVGQTQGYTFGSGTRLTVV.

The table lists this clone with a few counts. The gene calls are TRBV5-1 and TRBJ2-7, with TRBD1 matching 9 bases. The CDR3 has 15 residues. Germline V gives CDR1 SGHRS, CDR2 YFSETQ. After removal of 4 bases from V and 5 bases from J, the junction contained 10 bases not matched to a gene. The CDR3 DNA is TGCGCCAGCAGCGTTTCGGGACAGGGTTTCCACGAGCAGTACTTC. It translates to CASSVSGQGFHEQYF. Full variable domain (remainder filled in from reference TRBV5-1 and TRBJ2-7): KAGVTQTPRYLIKTRGQQVTLSCSPISGHRSVSWYQQTPGQGLQFLFEYFSETQRNKGNFPGRFSGRQFSNSRSEMNVSTLELGDSALYLCASSVSGQGFHEQYFGPGTRLTVT.

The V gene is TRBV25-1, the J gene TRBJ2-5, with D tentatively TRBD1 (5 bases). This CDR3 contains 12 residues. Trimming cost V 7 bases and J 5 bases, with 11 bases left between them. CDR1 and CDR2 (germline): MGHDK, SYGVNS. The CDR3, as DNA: TGTGCCAGCATTCCAAGGGGCGAGACCCAGTACTTC. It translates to CASIPRGETQYF.

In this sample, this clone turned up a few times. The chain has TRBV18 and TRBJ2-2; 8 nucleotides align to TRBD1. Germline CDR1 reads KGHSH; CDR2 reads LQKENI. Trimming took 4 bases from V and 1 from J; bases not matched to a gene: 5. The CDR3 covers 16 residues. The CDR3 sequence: CASSRPGTGNTGELFF. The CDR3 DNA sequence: TGTGCCAGCTCACGCCCCGGGACAGGGAACACCGGGGAGCTGTTTTTT.

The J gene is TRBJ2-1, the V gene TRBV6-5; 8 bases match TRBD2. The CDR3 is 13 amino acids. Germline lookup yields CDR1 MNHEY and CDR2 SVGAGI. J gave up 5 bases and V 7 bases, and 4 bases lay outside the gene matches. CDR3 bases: TGTGCCAGCAACAAGCGGGGGCACAATGAGCAGTTCTTC. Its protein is CASNKRGHNEQFF.

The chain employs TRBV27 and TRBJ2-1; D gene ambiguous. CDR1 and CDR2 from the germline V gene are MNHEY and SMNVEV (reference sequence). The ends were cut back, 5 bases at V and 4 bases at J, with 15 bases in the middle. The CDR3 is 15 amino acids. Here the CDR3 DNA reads TGTGCCAGCAGTACAAACAGAGACCGATACAATGAGCAGTTCTTC. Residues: CASSTNRDRYNEQFF.

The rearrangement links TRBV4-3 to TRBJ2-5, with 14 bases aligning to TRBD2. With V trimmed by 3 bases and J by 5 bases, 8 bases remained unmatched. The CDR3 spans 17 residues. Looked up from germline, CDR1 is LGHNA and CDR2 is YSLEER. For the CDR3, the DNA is TGCGCCAGCAGCCAGGGGACTAGCGGGAGTTCGGCCGAGACCCAGTACTTC. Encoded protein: CASSQGTSGSSAETQYF.

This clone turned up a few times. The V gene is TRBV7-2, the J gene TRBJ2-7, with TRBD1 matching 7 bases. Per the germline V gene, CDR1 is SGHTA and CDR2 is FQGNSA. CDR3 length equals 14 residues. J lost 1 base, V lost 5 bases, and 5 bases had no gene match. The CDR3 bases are TGTGCCAGCAGCCGGGACAGCCAATCCTACGAGCAGTACTTC. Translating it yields CASSRDSQSYEQYF. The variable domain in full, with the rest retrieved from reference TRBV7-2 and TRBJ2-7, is GAGVSQSPSNKVTEKGKDVELRCDPISGHTALYWYRQSLGQGLEFLIYFQGNSAPDKSGLPSDRFSAERTGGSVSTLTIQRTQQEDSAVYLCASSRDSQSYEQYFGPGTRLTVT.

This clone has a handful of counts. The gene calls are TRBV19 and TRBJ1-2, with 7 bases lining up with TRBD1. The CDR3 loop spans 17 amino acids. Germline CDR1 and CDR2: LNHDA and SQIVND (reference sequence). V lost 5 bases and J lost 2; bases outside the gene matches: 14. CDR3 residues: CASSHTRDRLLNYGYTF. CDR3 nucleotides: TGTGCCAGTAGTCATACAAGGGACAGACTACTAAACTATGGCTACACCTTC. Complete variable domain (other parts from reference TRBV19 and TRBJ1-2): DGGITQSPKYLFRKEGQNVTLSCEQNLNHDAMYWYRQDPGQGLRLIYYSQIVNDFQKGDIAEGYSVSREKKESFPLTVTSAQKNPTAFYLCASSHTRDRLLNYGYTFGSGTRLTVV.

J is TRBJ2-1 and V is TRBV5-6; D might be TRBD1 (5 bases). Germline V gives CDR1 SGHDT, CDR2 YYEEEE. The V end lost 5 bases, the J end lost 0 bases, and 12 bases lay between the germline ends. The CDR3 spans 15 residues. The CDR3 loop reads CASSQGPPSYNEQFF. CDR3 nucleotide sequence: TGTGCCAGCAGTCAGGGTCCACCCTCCTACAATGAGCAGTTCTTC.